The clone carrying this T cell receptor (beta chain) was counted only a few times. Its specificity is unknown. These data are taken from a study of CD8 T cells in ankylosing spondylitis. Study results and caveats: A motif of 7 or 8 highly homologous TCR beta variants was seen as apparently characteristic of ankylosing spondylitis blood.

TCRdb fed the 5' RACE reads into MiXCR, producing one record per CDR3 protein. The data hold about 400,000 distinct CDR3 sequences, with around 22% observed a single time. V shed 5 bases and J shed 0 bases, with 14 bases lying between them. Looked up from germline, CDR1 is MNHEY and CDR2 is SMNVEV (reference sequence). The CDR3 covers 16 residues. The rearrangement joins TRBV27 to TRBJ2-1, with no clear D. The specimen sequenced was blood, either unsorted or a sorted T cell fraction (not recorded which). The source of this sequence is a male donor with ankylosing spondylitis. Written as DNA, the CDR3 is TGTGCCAGCAGTCCTCCTCGACGGAGCTCCTACAATGAGCAGTTCTTC. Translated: CASSPPRRSSYNEQFF.